The 18 T cell receptor beta chains below were found in one sample sequenced in a study of CD8 T cells in Susac syndrome. Random-hexamer reverse transcription was applied to roughly 0.5 to 1 ug RNA. Each CDR3 protein is one row after TCRdb ran MiXCR on the immunoSEQ multiplex PCR reads. The profile shows about 430,000 distinct CDR3 sequences, more than 80% of them singletons. The sample was CD8+ T cells from PBMCs. The receptors derive from a human donor with multiple sclerosis.

V and J are TRBV28 and TRBJ2-1; tentatively, D is TRBD1 or TRBD2 (7 bases each). The CDR3 covers 13 residues. Germline loops: CDR1 MDHEN, CDR2 SYDVKM. The CDR3, as DNA: TGTGCAAGCGATCCAGGGGGGGAAAATGAGCAGTTCTTC. Translation gives CASDPGGENEQFF.

The V and J genes are TRBV7-8 and TRBJ2-5; D may be TRBD2 (5 bases). This CDR3 is 14 amino acids long. Germline values: CDR1 SGHVS, CDR2 FQNEAQ. The V gene lost 1 base and the J gene lost 4 bases, with 10 bases spanning the gap. CDR3 residues: CASSLVGEIETQYF. The CDR3 DNA sequence: TGTGCCAGCAGCTTAGTTGGGGAGATAGAGACCCAGTACTTC.

The rearrangement uses TRBV19 and TRBJ2-1; D is perhaps TRBD2 (5 bases). The CDR3 is 16 amino acids. CDR1 and CDR2 from the germline V gene are LNHDA and SQIVND (reference sequence). The V end lost 3 bases, the J end lost 8 bases, and 20 bases lay between the germline ends. CDR3 residues: CASSIEGVHSRDEQFF. The DNA of the CDR3 is TGTGCCAGTAGTATTGAGGGAGTACATTCTAGGGATGAGCAGTTCTTC.

CDR3 protein: CSGTLGGTEAFF. For the CDR3, the DNA is TGCAGCGGCACCCTGGGAGGCACTGAAGCTTTCTTT. The J gene is TRBJ1-1, the V gene TRBV29-1; D call uncertain. The CDR3 sequence is 12 residues long. CDR1 SQVTM and CDR2 ANQGSEA come from the germline V gene. The ends were cut back, 7 bases at V and 4 bases at J, with 13 bases in the middle. Looking up the rest from reference TRBV29-1 and TRBJ1-1 gives the full variable domain: SAVISQKPSRDICQRGTSLTIQCQVDSQVTMMFWYRQQPGQSLTLIATANQGSEATYESGFVIDKFPISRPNLTFSTLTVSNMSPEDSSIYLCSGTLGGTEAFFGQGTRLTVV.

The rearrangement uses TRBV2 and TRBJ1-1, with 9 bases aligning to TRBD1. CDR3 length: 16 residues. Trimming cost V 6 bases and J 0 bases; bases outside gene matches: 8. Germline assignment: CDR1 SNHLY and CDR2 FYNNEI. The CDR3 sequence: CASSKDRGPMNTEAFF. CDR3 bases: TGTGCCAGCAGCAAGGACAGGGGACCCATGAACACTGAAGCTTTCTTT.

The chain combines TRBV2 with TRBJ2-3; weak D call: TRBD1 (5 bases). The CDR3 is 15 amino acids. Germline assignment: CDR1 SNHLY and CDR2 FYNNEI. V lost 7 bases to trimming and J lost 4 bases, with 18 bases between them. The CDR3 bases are TGTGCCAGCACCTCCGGAAGGGGATACGCAGATACGCAGTATTTT. This sequence encodes CASTSGRGYADTQYF. Combining the CDR3 with reference TRBV2 and TRBJ2-3 gives the whole variable domain EPEVTQTPSHQVTQMGQEVILRCVPISNHLYFYWYRQILGQKVEFLVSFYNNEISEKSEIFDDQFSVERPDGSNFTLKIRSTKLEDSAMYFCASTSGRGYADTQYFGPGTRLTVL.

V is TRBV28 and J is TRBJ2-5, with D perhaps assigned TRBD1 or TRBD2 (5 bases each). The CDR3 extends over 17 amino acids. V was shortened by 3 bases and J by 1 base, with 18 bases between the two germline ends. Germline assignment: CDR1 MDHEN and CDR2 SYDVKM. CDR3 bases: TGTGCCAGCAGTTTTTCTCCCCGGGGCGGCCTCCAAGAGACCCAGTACTTC. It is translated as CASSFSPRGGLQETQYF.

The V call is TRBV7-6, the J call TRBJ1-3; a possible D gene is TRBD1 (5 bases). V lost 2 bases and J lost 0, with 17 bases in between. CDR3 length: 18 amino acids. In germline, CDR1 is SGHVS, CDR2 FNYEAQ. CDR3 sequence reads: CASSLTSEGTSSGNTIYF. The CDR3, as DNA: TGTGCCAGCAGCTTAACGTCGGAAGGGACGAGCTCTGGAAACACCATATATTTT.

The chain carries TRBV30 and TRBJ2-7; 9 bases fit TRBD1. This CDR3 is built from 13 residues. CDR1 and CDR2 (germline): GTSNPN, SVGIG (reference sequence). The V gene end was trimmed by 5 bases and the J gene end by 1 base; junction bases not matched to a gene: 3. CDR3 nucleotide sequence: TGTGCCTGGGGGACAGGGACTTCCTACGAGCAGTACTTC. This encodes CAWGTGTSYEQYF. Combining the CDR3 with reference TRBV30 and TRBJ2-7 gives the whole variable domain SQTIHQWPATLVQPVGSPLSLECTVEGTSNPNLYWYRQAAGRGLQLLFYSVGIGQISSEVPQNLSASRPQDRQFILSSKKLLLSDSGFYLCAWGTGTSYEQYFGPGTRLTVT.

The chain is built from TRBV19 and TRBJ1-1; D ambiguous. Germline V lookup: CDR1 LNHDA, CDR2 SQIVND (reference sequence). CDR3 size: 15 residues. The V end was cut by 4 bases, the J end by 0 bases, with 12 bases between. The CDR3 region is CASSKAGYMNTEAFF. The CDR3 DNA sequence: TGTGCCAGTAGTAAAGCCGGATACATGAACACTGAAGCTTTCTTT.

The chain joins TRBV6-1 to TRBJ2-7, with no clear D. Per the germline V gene, CDR1 is MNHNS and CDR2 is SASEGT. The CDR3 has 15 amino acids. Trimming took 4 bases from V and 2 from J, leaving 15 bases between them. This CDR3 reads CASSGLGQLTYEQYF. The DNA for the CDR3 is TGTGCCAGCAGTGGCCTCGGGCAGCTGACCTACGAGCAGTACTTC.

J is TRBJ2-7 and V is TRBV11-2; TRBD2 is a possible D gene (7 bases). CDR3 size: 15 residues. V lost 1 base and J 7 bases, leaving 17 bases between the germline ends. Germline V lookup: CDR1 SGHAT, CDR2 FQNNGV. CDR3 region: CASSLVREGGREQYF. As DNA, the CDR3 is TGTGCCAGCAGCTTAGTCCGTGAGGGGGGGCGTGAGCAGTACTTC.

J is TRBJ2-3 and V is TRBV10-2, with TRBD2 identical over 10 bases. The germline V gene encodes CDR1 WSHSY and CDR2 SAAADI. This CDR3 comprises 16 residues. The trim removed 8 bases at V and 2 bases at J, leaving 10 bases unmatched. CDR3 bases: TGCGCCAGCGGATACGGGACTAGCGAAAACACAGATACGCAGTATTTT. It codes for CASGYGTSENTDTQYF.

The V call is TRBV28, the J call TRBJ1-4; 11 bases align to TRBD1. CDR1 is MDHEN and CDR2 is SYDVKM in the germline V gene. The CDR3 spans 17 residues. Trimming cost V 6 bases and J 0 bases; bases outside gene matches: 6. This CDR3 is CASRDRGLGATNEKLFF. For the CDR3, the DNA is TGTGCCAGCAGGGACAGGGGGCTAGGGGCAACTAATGAAAAACTGTTTTTT.

The genes are TRBV7-9 and TRBJ2-3; D unclear. The CDR3 is 14 residues long. From germline, CDR1 is SEHNR and CDR2 FQNEAQ (reference sequence). Trimming pared 2 bases from V and 6 bases from J, leaving 12 bases between. The CDR3 sequence: CASSLCLEVDTQYF. The DNA for the CDR3 is TGTGCCAGCAGCTTATGTCTCGAGGTTGATACGCAGTATTTT. The whole variable domain, filled in from reference TRBV7-9 and TRBJ2-3, reads DTGVSQNPRHKITKRGQNVTFRCDPISEHNRLYWYRQTLGQGPEFLTYFQNEAQLEKSRLLSDRFSAERPKGSFSTLEIQRTEQGDSAMYLCASSLCLEVDTQYFGPGTRLTVL.

The genes are TRBV7-9 and TRBJ2-7, with 13 positions matching TRBD2. Trimming removed 6 bases from V and 2 bases from J; junction bases left unmatched: 13. This CDR3 spans 18 amino acids. The germline gives CDR1 SEHNR, CDR2 FQNEAQ (reference sequence). CDR3 coding DNA: TGTGCCAGCAGTAGGACGGCCGGGACTAGCGGGGAAGCCTACGAGCAGTACTTC. Protein product: CASSRTAGTSGEAYEQYF.

The chain carries TRBV6-1 and TRBJ1-5; TRBD1 matches at 7 bases. The germline V gene has CDR1 MNHNS and CDR2 SASEGT. The J segment lost 2 bases and the V segment lost 5 bases, leaving 6 bases of the junction unmatched. The CDR3 spans 15 residues. CDR3 protein: CASSTDREGNQPQHF. The CDR3 bases are TGTGCCAGCAGTACTGACAGGGAGGGCAATCAGCCCCAGCATTTT.

The rearrangement uses TRBV4-2 and TRBJ2-3; 10 bases line up with TRBD2. The CDR3 totals 16 residues. Germline assignment: CDR1 LGHNA and CDR2 YNFKEQ. J lost 0 bases, V lost 3 bases, and 3 bases had no gene match. The CDR3 coding sequence is TGTGCCAGCAGCCAGATTAGCGGGGGGAGCACAGATACGCAGTATTTT. Its protein product is CASSQISGGSTDTQYF.